This T cell receptor beta chain was sequenced for a study of Ad26.COV2.S vaccination and SARS-CoV-2 variants. The CDR3 is 15 amino acids. The ends were cut back, 0 bases at V and 8 bases at J, with 16 bases in the middle. Germline V gives CDR1 LGHNA, CDR2 YSLEER. In regard to this clone: Antigen specificity is unknown.

Some clones are missing from TCRdb's copy, which holds only in-frame ones; the method was immunoSEQ multiplex PCR. The repertoire consists of over 110,000 clones, with 75% to 90% occurring once and the leading ten covering approximately 5%. General study points: Marked by substantial breadth, spike-specific CD8+ and CD4+ T cell responses were reportedly seen after vaccination. Similar non-spike TCR breadth was seen in vaccine and placebo recipients.

The sequencing here drew on peripheral blood, taken after recovery from COVID-19. The rearrangement uses TRBV4-3 and TRBJ1-2; D might be TRBD1 (5 bases). The receptor's source is a human donor who had recovered from COVID-19. The CDR3 bases are TGCGCCAGCAGCCAAGATACGGCAGGGTTTGGCGGCTACACCTTC. Its translation: CASSQDTAGFGGYTF.